This is a list of T cell receptor beta chains from one sample in a study of Tregs in tolerant kidney transplant recipients. The assay was immunoSEQ multiplex PCR, and TCRdb's table has in-frame clones only and misses some. Among 46,000 or so clones listed, about 90% were seen once. Material for sequencing was Tregs from blood. Receptors originate from a human donor in good health. Each CDR3 is given with its conserved first and last residue. A D gene is named only where the DNA matches it firmly.

d_call j_call v_call cdr3_nt cdr3_aa
TRBD1 TRBJ2-7 TRBV7-2 TGTGCCAGCTCCCGAGTAGGACAGGCCACCTACGAGCAGTACTTC CASSRVGQATYEQYF
. TRBJ2-1 TRBV2 TGTGCCAGCAGTCGGCTAGCGCCTTGGACTGAGGAGTTCTTC CASSRLAPWTEEFF
. TRBJ2-3 TRBV9 TGTGCCAGCAGCCCCTTAGGGAGAGCAAGCACAGATACGCAGTATTTT CASSPLGRASTDTQYF
. TRBJ1-6 TRBV15 TGTGCCACCAGCAGAGAACGAGGGGCGGGGGCACCCCTCCACTTT CATSRERGAGAPLHF
. TRBJ1-2 TRBV5-4 TGTGCCAGCAGCTGGGCCACCTATGGCTACACCTTC CASSWATYGYTF
TRBD1 TRBJ1-5 TRBV2 TGTGCCAGCAGTAGACAGGGGCGAAGTTATCAGCCCCAGCATTTT CASSRQGRSYQPQHF
. TRBJ1-4 TRBV19 TGTGCCACTCGACCGGGACAAGCTAATGAAAAACTGTTTTTT CATRPGQANEKLFF
TRBD2 TRBJ2-1 TRBV18 TGTGCCAGCTCACCTAGCGGGGGGTACAATGAGCAGTTCTTC CASSPSGGYNEQFF
TRBD1 TRBJ2-1 TRBV7-9 TGTGCCAGCAGCCCGCGGACAGGGGGACGAGACAATGAGCAGTTCTTC CASSPRTGGRDNEQFF
TRBD2 TRBJ2-3 TRBV6-4 TGTGCCAGCAGAGCTTTTGGACTAGCGGCCAGCACAGATACGCAGTATTTT CASRAFGLAASTDTQYF
. TRBJ1-2 TRBV11-2 TGTGCCAGCAGCCCTACAGTTAAGCGAGGCTACACCTTC CASSPTVKRGYTF